The present T cell receptor beta chain was sequenced within a study of shared clonotypes between healthy human individuals. Study conclusions and caveats: Sequencing depth was a factor that was expected to affect clonotype sharing among donors.

Investigators divided CD4+ cells into CD45RA+ naive and CD45RA-negative memory subsets. Trimming cost V 5 bases and J 3 bases; bases outside gene matches: 3. The CDR3 spans 13 residues. CDR1 is SNHLY and CDR2 is FYNNEI in the germline V gene. In regard to this clone: Its matching antigen is unknown.

It was across several immunoSEQ plates that each subset's genomic DNA was evenly split. Clones were read by immunoSEQ multiplex PCR, and TCRdb kept only the in-frame ones, dropping some. The data hold approximately 1.5 million clones, with 98% observed a single time. This clonotype originated in a man younger than 40 in good health. The chain couples TRBV2 to TRBJ1-2; 7 positions match TRBD1. Sequences were obtained from naive CD4+ T cells sorted from blood. The subset: CD45RA+ positively selected. CDR3 nucleotide sequence: TGTGCCAGCAGTAGACAGGGACACTATGGCTACACCTTC. Translation gives CASSRQGHYGYTF.